This T cell receptor (beta chain) was identified in a study of T cell repertoires in cytomegalovirus infection. Across the whole study: Carrying CMV and the relevant HLA type showed in public TCR beta signatures.

This CDR3 contains 16 residues. Germline values: CDR1 MDHEN, CDR2 SYDVKM. Study-wide findings and caveats: The cumulative frequency of public TCR beta families distinguished individuals who carried CMV together with the relevant HLA. HLA-C-restricted, CMV-specific TCR beta clonotypes were dominant ex vivo.

In the case of this clonotype: What it binds is unknown. The junction departs from germline at one end; a sequencing error may be responsible.

TCRdb reanalysed the reads using MiXCR and keeps one entry per CDR3 protein. The repertoire consists of about 230,000 distinct CDR3 sequences, with 6.5% occurring once and the leading ten covering around 6.9%. The sample was PBMCs. This sequence originates from a human donor in good health (CMV status not recorded). Some clones in this sample may be carry-over from other donors' samples. V is TRBV28 and J is TRBJ2-7; 10 bases align to TRBD1. The CDR3 DNA reads TGTGCCAGCATTTTATCCTTCGGGACAGGGGCCTACGAGCAGTACTTC. This translates into CASILSFGTGAYEQYF.